The T cell receptor (beta chain) described here comes from a study of cytomegalovirus exposure and HLA in healthy donors. Study-wide results and limits: Analysis was performed later, and it showed HLA-associated TCR beta chains to be more clonally expanded than equally common others. Immune exposure information comprised only CMV serostatus.

The PCR employed 60 Vbeta primers together with 13 Jbeta primers. The protocol was immunoSEQ multiplex PCR, while the TCRdb copy is restricted to in-frame clones and leaves out a portion. This repertoire shows around 170,000 clones, roughly 80% found once; its top ten account for around 0.46%. This clone was seen a few times. The antigen remains unidentified. CDR1 is LGHNA and CDR2 is YSLEER in the germline V gene. Between the trimmed V and J ends, which lost 1 base and 6 bases, there was a span of 11 bases. This CDR3 has 14 amino acids. This receptor was obtained from a woman aged 45 to 65 in good health and CMV-seronegative. Sequencing was carried out using PBMCs. The chain is built from TRBV4-3 and TRBJ2-3; D is unresolved. The CDR3 coding sequence is TGCGCCAGCAGCCAAGGCGCGGTTAGTGATACGCAGTATTTT. This translates into CASSQGAVSDTQYF.